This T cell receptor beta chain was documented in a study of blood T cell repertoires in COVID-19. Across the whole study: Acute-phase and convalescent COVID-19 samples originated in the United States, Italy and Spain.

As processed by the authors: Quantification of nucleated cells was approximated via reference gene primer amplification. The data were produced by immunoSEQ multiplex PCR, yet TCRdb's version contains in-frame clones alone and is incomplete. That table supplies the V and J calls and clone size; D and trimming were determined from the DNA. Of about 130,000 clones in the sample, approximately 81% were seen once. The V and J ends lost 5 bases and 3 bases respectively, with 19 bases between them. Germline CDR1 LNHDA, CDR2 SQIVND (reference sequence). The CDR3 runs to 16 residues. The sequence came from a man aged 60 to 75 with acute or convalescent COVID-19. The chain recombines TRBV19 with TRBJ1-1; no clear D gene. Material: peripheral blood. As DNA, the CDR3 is TGTGCCAGTAGTTCAAACCCTCAAGGGAGTCACACTGAAGCTTTCTTT. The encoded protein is CASSSNPQGSHTEAFF.